Presented here are 3 T cell receptor beta chains from one specimen sequenced in a study of T cells in Graves' hyperthyroidism and ophthalmopathy. Amplified TCR beta CDR3 regions came from RNA transcripts. The HTBI primer set drove a first-round RT-PCR of the TCR CDR3. TCRdb called the multiplex PCR reads again in MiXCR, with one record for every CDR3 protein. The sample comprises 560,000 or so distinct CDR3 sequences, 46% of which are singletons, and just under 8.5% rests with the top ten. Sequenced material: peripheral blood or thyroid tissue (not recorded which). Receptor source: a woman aged 18-29 years with Graves' hyperthyroidism.

This clonotype was seen at least ten times. This chain uses TRBV25-1 with TRBJ2-5; D call uncertain. This CDR3 has 11 residues. Looked up from germline, CDR1 is MGHDK and CDR2 is SYGVNS. V was cut by 5 bases and J by 9 bases, with 10 bases left in between. The CDR3 coding sequence is TGTGCCAGCAGTCAAATGGAGTCCCAGTACTTC. As protein: CASSQMESQYF.

In regard to this clonotype: One base away lies a much larger clone, so this may be a sequencing read error. This chain connects TRBV7-9 to TRBJ2-7, with 10 nucleotides matching TRBD2. The CDR3 is made up of 14 amino acids. Per the germline V gene, CDR1 is SEHNR and CDR2 is FQNEAQ (reference sequence). The DNA of the CDR3 is TGTGCCAGCAGCTTATCTAGCGGGAGCTCCGAGCAGTGCTTC. It translates to CASSLSSGSSEQCF.

Note on this clonotype: The conserved final phenylalanine or tryptophan is absent from the CDR3, which likely points to a read error. The rearrangement joins TRBV2 to TRBJ1-1, with D unclear. CDR1 and CDR2 from the germline V gene are SNHLY and FYNNEI. The CDR3 runs 11 residues. V was clipped by 5 bases and J by 8 bases, with 9 bases between them. CDR3 region: CASSFPAEAFL. The CDR3 DNA reads as TGTGCCAGCAGTTTTCCAGCAGAAGCTTTCCTT.